This TCR beta chain was obtained from a study of blood T cell repertoires in COVID-19. Study summary: Donors in the United States, Italy and Spain gave samples during acute or convalescent COVID-19. T cells, B-cell-depleted T cells, or PBMCs supplied cDNA or gDNA.

The authors' processing: By means of reference gene primer amplification, nucleated cell counts were estimated. TCRdb's table, derived via immunoSEQ multiplex PCR, lists solely in-frame clones and lacks some. The V and J calls and clone size were taken over from that table, and D and trimming were inferred from the DNA. The sample contains fewer than 85,000 clones, 90% of which appear only once. The V and J ends lost 5 bases and 6 bases, in that order; junction bases with no gene match: 12. The CDR3 length is 15 residues. Per germline, CDR1 MNHEY and CDR2 SVGEGT. This clone was counted only a few times.

Sequences were obtained from peripheral blood. The source of this sequence is a woman in her fifties or sixties in a cohort sampled during active COVID-19. This chain links TRBV6-2 or TRBV6-3 with TRBJ2-7; 8 nucleotides align to TRBD1. The CDR3 spells CASSRARQGYGEQYF. The CDR3 DNA reads as TGTGCCAGCAGTAGGGCCCGACAGGGGTACGGCGAGCAGTACTTC.